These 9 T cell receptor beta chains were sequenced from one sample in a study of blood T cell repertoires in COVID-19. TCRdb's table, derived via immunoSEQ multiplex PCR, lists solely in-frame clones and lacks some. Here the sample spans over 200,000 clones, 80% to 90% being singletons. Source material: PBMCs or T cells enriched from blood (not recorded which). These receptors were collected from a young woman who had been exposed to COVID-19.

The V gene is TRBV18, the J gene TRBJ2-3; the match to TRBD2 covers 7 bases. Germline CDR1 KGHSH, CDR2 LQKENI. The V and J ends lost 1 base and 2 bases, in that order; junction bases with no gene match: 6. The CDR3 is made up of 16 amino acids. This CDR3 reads CASSPLRGVDTDTQYF. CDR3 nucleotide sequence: TGTGCCAGCTCACCACTCCGGGGGGTCGACACAGATACGCAGTATTTT.

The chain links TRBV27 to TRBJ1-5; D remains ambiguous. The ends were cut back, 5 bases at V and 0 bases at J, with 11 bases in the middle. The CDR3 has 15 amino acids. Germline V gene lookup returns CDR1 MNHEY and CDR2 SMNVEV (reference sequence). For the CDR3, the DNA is TGTGCCAGCAGTGGCGACACCTATAGCAATCAGCCCCAGCATTTT. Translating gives CASSGDTYSNQPQHF.

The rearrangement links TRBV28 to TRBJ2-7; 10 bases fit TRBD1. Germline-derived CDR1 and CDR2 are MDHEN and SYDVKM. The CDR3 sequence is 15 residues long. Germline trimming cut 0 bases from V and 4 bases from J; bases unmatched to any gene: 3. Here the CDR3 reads CASSLWTGGTYEQYF. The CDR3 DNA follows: TGTGCCAGCAGTTTATGGACAGGGGGCACGTACGAGCAGTACTTC. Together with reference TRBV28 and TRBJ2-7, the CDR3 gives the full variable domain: DVKVTQSSRYLVKRTGEKVFLECVQDMDHENMFWYRQDPGLGLRLIYFSYDVKMKEKGDIPEGYSVSREKKERFSLILESASTNQTSMYLCASSLWTGGTYEQYFGPGTRLTVT.

The CDR3 sequence is CASSHPISRDGNTIYF. The CDR3 DNA reads TGTGCCAGCAGCCACCCAATCTCCAGGGATGGAAACACCATATATTTT. The rearrangement joins TRBV7-9 to TRBJ1-3, with D perhaps matching TRBD1 (5 bases). The length of the CDR3 is 16 residues. Germline V gene lookup returns CDR1 SEHNR and CDR2 FQNEAQ (reference sequence). Trimming took 5 bases from V and 3 from J, leaving 17 bases between them.

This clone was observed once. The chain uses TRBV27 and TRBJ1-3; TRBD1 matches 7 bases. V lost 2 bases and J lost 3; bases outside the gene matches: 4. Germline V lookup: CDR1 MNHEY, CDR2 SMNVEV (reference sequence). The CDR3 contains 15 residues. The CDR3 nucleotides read TGTGCCAGCAGTTTAACAGGGGATTTTGGAAACACCATATATTTT. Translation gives CASSLTGDFGNTIYF.

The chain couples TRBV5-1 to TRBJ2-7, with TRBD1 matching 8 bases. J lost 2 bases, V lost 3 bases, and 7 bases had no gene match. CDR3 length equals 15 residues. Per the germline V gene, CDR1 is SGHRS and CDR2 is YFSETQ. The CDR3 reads CASSSPTGAAYEQYF. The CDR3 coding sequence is TGCGCCAGCAGCTCCCCGACAGGGGCCGCCTACGAGCAGTACTTC.

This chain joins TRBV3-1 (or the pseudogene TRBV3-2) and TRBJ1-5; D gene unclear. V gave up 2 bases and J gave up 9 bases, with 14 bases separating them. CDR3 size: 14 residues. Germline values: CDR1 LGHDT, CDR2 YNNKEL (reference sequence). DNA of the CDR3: TGTGCCAGCAGCCAAAGCGATGCCTTCCGGCCCCAGCATTTT. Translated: CASSQSDAFRPQHF.

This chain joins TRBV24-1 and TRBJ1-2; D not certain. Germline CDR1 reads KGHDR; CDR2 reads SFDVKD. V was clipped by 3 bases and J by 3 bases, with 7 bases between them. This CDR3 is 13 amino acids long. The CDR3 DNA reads TGTGCCACCAGTGATCCTGTAGACTATGGCTACACCTTC. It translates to CATSDPVDYGYTF.

CDR3 sequence reads: CASRLQGANTEAFF. The DNA for the CDR3 is TGTGCCAGCAGATTACAGGGGGCGAACACTGAAGCTTTCTTT. The rearrangement joins TRBV6-5 to TRBJ1-1; 9 positions agree with TRBD1. The germline CDR1 and CDR2 sequences are MNHEY and SVGAGI. With 6 bases clipped from V and 1 base from J, the junction kept 3 bases outside the gene matches. The CDR3 is 14 residues long.